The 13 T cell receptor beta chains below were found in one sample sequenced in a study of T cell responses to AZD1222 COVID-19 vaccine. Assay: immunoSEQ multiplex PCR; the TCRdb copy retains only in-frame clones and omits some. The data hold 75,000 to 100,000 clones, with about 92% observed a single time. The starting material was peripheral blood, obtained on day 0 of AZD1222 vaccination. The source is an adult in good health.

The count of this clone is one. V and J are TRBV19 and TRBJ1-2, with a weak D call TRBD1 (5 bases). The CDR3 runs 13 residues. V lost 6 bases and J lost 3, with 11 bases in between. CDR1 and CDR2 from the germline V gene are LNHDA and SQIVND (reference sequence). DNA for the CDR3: TGTGCCAGTAGGAACCGGGACTACTATGGCTACACCTTC. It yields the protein CASRNRDYYGYTF.

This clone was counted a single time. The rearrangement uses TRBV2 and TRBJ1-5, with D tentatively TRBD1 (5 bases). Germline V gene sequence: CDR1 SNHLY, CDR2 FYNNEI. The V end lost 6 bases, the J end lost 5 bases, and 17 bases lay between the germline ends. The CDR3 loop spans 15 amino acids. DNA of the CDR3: TGTGCCAGCAGCATGGTGGGGGGTTTAGATCAGCCCCAGCATTTT. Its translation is CASSMVGGLDQPQHF.

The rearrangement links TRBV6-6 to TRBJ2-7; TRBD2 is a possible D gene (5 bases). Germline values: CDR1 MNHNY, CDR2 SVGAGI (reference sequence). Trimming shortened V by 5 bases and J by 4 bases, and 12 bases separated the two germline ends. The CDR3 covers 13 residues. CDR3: CASSNREFYEQYF. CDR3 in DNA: TGTGCCAGCAGTAATAGGGAGTTTTACGAGCAGTACTTC.

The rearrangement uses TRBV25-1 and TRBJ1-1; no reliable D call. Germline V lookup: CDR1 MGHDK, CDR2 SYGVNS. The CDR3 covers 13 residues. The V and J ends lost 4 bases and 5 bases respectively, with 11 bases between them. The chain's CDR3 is CASSVWGGTEAFF. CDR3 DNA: TGTGCCAGCAGTGTCTGGGGTGGGACTGAAGCTTTCTTT.

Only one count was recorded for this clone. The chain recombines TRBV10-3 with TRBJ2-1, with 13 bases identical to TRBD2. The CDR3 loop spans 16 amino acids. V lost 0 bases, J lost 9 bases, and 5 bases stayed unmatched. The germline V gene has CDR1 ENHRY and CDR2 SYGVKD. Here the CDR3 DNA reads TGTGCCATCAGTGAGTCTCCACTAGCGGGGGGGATTGAGCAGTTCTTC. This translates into CAISESPLAGGIEQFF.

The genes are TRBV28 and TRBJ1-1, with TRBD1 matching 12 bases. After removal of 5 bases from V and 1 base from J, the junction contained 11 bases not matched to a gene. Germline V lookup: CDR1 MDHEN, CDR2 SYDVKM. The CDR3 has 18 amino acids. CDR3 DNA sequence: TGTGCCAGCAGTCCTACCCGCGGGACAGGGGGCACGAACACTGAAGCTTTCTTT. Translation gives CASSPTRGTGGTNTEAFF.

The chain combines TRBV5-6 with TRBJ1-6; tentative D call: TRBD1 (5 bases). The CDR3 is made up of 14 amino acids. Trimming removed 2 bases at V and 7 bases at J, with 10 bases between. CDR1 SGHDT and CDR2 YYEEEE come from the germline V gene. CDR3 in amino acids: CASSFPGSNSPLHF. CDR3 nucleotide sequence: TGTGCCAGCAGCTTTCCAGGGAGCAATTCACCCCTCCACTTT.

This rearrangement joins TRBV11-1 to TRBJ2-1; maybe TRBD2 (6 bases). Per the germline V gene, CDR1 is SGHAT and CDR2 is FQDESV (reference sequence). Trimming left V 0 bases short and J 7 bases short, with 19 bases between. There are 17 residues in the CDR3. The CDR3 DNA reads TGTGCCAGCAGCTTAGCGGGGGTTGGGACTTTTGGGAATGAGCAGTTCTTC. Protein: CASSLAGVGTFGNEQFF.

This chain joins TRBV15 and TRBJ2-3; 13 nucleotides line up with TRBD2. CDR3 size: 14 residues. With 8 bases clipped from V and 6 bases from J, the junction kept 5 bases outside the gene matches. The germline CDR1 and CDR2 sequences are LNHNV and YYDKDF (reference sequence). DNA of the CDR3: TGTGCCACCCGGGGGACTAGCGGGAAGGATACGCAGTATTTT. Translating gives CATRGTSGKDTQYF.

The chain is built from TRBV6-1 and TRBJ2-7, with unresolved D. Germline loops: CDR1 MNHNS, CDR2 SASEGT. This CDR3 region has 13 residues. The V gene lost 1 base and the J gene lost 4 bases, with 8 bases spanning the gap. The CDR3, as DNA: TGTGCCAGCAGTGAAGGGATATCATACGAGCAGTACTTC. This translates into CASSEGISYEQYF.

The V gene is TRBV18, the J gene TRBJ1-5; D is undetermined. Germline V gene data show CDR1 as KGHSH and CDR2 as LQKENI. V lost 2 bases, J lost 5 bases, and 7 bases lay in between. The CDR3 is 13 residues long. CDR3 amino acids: CASSPGRDQPQHF. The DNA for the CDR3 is TGTGCCAGCTCACCAGGGAGGGATCAGCCCCAGCATTTT. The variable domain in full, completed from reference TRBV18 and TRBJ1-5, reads NAGVMQNPRHLVRRRGQEARLRCSPMKGHSHVYWYRQLPEEGLKFMVYLQKENIIDESGMPKERFSAEFPKEGPSILRIQQVVRGDSAAYFCASSPGRDQPQHFGDGTRLSIL.

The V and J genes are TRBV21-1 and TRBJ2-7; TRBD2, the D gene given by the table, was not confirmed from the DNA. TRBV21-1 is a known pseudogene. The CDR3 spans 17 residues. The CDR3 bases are TGTGCCAGCAGCAAGATCTCTAGCGGGGGGGACTCCTACGAGCAGTACTTC. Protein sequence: CASSKISSGGDSYEQYF.

The CDR3 nucleotides read TGCGCCAGCAGCCAAAACCTCCATCAGCCCCAGCATTTT. Its protein product is CASSQNLHQPQHF. V is TRBV4-1 and J is TRBJ1-5; D is uncertain. Trimming cost V 2 bases and J 5 bases, with 7 bases left between them. The germline V gene encodes CDR1 MGHRA and CDR2 YSYEKL. The CDR3 contains 13 residues.